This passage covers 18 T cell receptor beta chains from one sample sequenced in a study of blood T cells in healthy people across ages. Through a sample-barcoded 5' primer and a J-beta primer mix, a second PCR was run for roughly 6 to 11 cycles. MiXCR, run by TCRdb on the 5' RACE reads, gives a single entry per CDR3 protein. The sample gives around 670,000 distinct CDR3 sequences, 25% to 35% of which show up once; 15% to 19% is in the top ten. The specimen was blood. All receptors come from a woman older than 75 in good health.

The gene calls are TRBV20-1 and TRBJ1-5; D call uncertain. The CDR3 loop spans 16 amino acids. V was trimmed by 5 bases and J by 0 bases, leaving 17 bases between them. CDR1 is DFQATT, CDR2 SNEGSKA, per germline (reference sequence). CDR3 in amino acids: CSAGTGRRNSNQPQHF. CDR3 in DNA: TGCAGTGCTGGTACGGGTCGAAGGAATAGCAATCAGCCCCAGCATTTT.

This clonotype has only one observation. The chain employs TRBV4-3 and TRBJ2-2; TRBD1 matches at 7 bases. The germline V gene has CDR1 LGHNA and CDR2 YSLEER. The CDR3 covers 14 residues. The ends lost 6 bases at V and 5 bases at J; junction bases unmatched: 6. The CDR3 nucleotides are TGCGCCAGCAGTTACGACAGGGCGACCGGGGAGCTGTTTTTT. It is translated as CASSYDRATGELFF.

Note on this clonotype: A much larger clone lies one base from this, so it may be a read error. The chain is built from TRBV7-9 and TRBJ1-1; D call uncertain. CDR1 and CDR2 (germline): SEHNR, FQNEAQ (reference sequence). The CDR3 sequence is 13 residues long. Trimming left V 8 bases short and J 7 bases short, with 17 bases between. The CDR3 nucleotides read TGTGCCAGCGAGGCAGCCGTATATGTTGAAGCTTTCTTT. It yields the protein CASEAAVYVEAFF. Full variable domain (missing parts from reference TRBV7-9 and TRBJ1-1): DTGVSQNPRHKITKRGQNVTFRCDPISEHNRLYWYRQTLGQGPEFLTYFQNEAQLEKSRLLSDRFSAERPKGSFSTLEIQRTEQGDSAMYLCASEAAVYVEAFFGQGTRLTVV.

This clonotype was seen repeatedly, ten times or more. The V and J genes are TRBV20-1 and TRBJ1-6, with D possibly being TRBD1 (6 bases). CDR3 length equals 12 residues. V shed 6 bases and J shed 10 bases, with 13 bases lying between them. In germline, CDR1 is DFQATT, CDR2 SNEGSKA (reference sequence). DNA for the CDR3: TGCAGTGCCGGGGGCGCAGGGTCACCCCTCCACTTT. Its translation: CSAGGAGSPLHF.

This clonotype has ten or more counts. CDR3 sequence: CASSLEVKQYF. The CDR3 DNA reads as TGCGCCAGCAGCTTGGAGGTAAAGCAGTATTTT. The chain combines TRBV5-1 with TRBJ2-3; D not resolved. The CDR3 runs to 11 residues. Trimming left V 0 bases short and J 11 bases short, with 7 bases between. The V gene's germline CDR1 is SGHRS and CDR2 YFSETQ.

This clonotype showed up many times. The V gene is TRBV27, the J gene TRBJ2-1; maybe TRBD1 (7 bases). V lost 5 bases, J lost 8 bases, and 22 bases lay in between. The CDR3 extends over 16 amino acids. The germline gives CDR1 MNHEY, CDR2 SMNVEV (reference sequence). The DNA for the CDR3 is TGTGCCAGCAGTCCCCAAATACAGGGGAGGCAACATGAGCAGTTCTTC. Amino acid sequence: CASSPQIQGRQHEQFF.

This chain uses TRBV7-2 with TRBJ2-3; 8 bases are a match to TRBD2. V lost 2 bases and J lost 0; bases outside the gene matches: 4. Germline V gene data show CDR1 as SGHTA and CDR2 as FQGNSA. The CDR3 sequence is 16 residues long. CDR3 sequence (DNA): TGTGCCAGCAGCTTATTTTCTAGCGGGAGCACAGATACGCAGTATTTT. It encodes CASSLFSSGSTDTQYF.

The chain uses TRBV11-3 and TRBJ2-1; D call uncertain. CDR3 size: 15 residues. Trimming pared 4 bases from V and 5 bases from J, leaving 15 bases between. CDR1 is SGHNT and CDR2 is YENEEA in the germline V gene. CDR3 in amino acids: CASSSSTPGHNEQFF. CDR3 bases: TGTGCCAGCAGCTCTTCAACACCTGGGCACAATGAGCAGTTCTTC.

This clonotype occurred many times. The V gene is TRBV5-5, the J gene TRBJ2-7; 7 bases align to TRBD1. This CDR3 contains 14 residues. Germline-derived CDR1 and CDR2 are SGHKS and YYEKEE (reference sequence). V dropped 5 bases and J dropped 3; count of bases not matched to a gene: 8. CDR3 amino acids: CASSWTGDYYEQYF. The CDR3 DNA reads TGTGCCAGCAGTTGGACAGGTGACTACTACGAGCAGTACTTC.

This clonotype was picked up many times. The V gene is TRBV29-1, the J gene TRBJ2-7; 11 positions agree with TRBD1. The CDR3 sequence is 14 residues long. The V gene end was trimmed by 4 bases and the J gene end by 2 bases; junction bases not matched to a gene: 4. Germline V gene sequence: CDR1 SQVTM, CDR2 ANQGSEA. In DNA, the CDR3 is TGCAGCGTTGTCGGGACAGGGGGACCCTACGAGCAGTACTTC. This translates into CSVVGTGGPYEQYF.

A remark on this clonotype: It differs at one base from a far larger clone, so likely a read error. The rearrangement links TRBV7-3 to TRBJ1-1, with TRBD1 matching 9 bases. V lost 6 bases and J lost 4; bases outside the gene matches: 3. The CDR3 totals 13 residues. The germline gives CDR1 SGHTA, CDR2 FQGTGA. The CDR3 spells CASSQTGGTEAFF. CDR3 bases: TGTGCCAGCAGTCAGACAGGGGGCACTGAAGCTTTCTTT. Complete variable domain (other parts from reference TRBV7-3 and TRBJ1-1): GAGVSQTPSNKVTEKGKYVELRCDPISGHTALYWYRQSLGQGPEFLIYFQGTGAADDSGLPNDRFFAVRPEGSVSTLKIQRTERGDSAVYLCASSQTGGTEAFFGQGTRLTVV.

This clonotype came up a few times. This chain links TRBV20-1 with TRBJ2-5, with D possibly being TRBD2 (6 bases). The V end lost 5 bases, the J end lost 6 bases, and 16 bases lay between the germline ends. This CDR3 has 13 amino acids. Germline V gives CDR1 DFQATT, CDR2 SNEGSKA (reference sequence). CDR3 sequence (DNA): TGCAGTGCTGTAACGGGAGAAATGAAGACCCAGTACTTC. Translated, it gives CSAVTGEMKTQYF.

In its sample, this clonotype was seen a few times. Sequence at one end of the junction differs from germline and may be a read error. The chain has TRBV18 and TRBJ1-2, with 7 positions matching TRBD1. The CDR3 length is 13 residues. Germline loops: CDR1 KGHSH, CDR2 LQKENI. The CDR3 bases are TGTGTCAGCTCACAGGGACAGAACTATGGCTACACCTTC. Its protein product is CVSSQGQNYGYTF.

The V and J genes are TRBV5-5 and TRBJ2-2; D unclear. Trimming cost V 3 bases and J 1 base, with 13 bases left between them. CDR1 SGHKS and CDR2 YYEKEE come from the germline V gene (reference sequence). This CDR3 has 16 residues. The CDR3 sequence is CASSSQVAVNTGELFF. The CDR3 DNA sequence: TGTGCCAGCAGCTCCCAGGTAGCCGTGAACACCGGGGAGCTGTTTTTT.

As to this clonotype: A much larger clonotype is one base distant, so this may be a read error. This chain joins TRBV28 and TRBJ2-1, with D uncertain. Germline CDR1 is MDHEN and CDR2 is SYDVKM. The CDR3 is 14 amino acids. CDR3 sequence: CARSFGQNYNEQFF. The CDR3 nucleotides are TGTGCCCGCAGTTTCGGGCAGAACTACAATGAGCAGTTCTTC.

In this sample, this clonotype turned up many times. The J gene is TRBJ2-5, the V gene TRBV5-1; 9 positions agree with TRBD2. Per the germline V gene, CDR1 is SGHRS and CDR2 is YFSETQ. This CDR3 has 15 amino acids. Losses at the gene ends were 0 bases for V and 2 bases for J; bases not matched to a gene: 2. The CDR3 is CASSLGLAEQETQYF. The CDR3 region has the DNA TGCGCCAGCAGCTTGGGACTAGCGGAGCAAGAGACCCAGTACTTC.

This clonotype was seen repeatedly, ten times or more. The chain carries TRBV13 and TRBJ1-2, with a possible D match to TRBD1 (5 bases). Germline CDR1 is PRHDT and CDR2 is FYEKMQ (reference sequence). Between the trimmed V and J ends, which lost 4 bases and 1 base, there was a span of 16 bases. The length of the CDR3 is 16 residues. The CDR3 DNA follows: TGTGCCAGCAGCTGGGGCGGGGGTAAACTTAACTATGGCTACACCTTC. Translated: CASSWGGGKLNYGYTF.

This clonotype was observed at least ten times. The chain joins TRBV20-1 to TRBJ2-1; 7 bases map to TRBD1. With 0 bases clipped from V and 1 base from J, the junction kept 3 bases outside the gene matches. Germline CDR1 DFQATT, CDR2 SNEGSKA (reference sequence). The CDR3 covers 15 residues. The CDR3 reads CSARDGRGSYNEQFF. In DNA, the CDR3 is TGCAGTGCTAGAGATGGCAGGGGGTCCTACAATGAGCAGTTCTTC.